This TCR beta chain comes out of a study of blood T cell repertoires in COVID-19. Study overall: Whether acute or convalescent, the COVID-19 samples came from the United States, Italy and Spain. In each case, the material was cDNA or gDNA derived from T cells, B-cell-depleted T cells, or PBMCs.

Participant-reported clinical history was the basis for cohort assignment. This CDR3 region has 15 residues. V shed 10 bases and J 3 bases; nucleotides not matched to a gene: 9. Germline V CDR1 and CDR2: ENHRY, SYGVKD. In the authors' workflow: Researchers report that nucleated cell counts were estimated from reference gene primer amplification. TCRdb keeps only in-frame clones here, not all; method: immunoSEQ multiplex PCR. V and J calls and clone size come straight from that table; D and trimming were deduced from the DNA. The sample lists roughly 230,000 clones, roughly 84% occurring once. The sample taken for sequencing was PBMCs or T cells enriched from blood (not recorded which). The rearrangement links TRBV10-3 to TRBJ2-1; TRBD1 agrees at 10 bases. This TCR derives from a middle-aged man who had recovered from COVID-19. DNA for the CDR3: TGTGCCACCACGGACAGGGGGAGATTCTACAATGAGCAGTTCTTC. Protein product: CATTDRGRFYNEQFF.